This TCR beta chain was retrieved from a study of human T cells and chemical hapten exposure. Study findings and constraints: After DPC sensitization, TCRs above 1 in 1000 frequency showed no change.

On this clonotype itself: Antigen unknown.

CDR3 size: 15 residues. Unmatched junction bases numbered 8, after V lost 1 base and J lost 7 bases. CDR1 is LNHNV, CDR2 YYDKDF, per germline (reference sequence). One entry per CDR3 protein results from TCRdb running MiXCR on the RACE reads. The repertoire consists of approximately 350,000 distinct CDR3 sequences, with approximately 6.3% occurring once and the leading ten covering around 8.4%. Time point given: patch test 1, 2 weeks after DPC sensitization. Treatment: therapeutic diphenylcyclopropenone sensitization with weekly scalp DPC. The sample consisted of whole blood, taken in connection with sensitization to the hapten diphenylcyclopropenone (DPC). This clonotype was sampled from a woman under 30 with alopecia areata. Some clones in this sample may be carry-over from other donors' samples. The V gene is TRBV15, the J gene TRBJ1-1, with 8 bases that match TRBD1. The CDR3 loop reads CATSRGQGLYHEAFF. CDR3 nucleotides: TGTGCCACCAGCAGAGGACAGGGGCTATATCATGAAGCTTTCTTT.